The clone carrying this TCR beta chain is labeled as medium-sized (0.01 to 0.1%). Its target is unknown. The protocol attached unique molecular identifiers to individual cDNA molecules. TCRdb fed the 5' RACE reads into MiXCR, producing one record per CDR3 protein. The table lists under 85,000 distinct CDR3 sequences, 9% to 15% of them singletons, with roughly a sixth in the top ten. Trimming removed 6 bases at V and 0 bases at J, with 15 bases between. There are 16 residues in the CDR3. CDR1 is MNHEY, CDR2 SMNVEV, per germline (reference sequence). The record originates from a study of early T cells in non-severe SARS-CoV-2 infection. Study in general: Bulk RNA from unsorted whole blood was sequenced; chains were unpaired. General study findings and limits: VDJdb matching favored anti-spike CD8 responses, missing private and CD4 specificities.

The chain joins TRBV27 to TRBJ2-4; tentatively, D is TRBD1 (6 bases). The specimen was whole blood, collected at baseline. The TCR sequence derives from an adult who was a healthcare worker with PCR-confirmed SARS-CoV-2 infection or an uninfected control (not recorded which). The donor label of this sample is uncertain. The CDR3 region is CASRPLTGVAKNIQYF. CDR3 nucleotide sequence: TGTGCCAGCAGACCCCTGACAGGCGTAGCCAAAAACATTCAGTACTTC.